This TCR beta chain was documented in a study of beta chain features in type 1 diabetes. Reverse transcription of all isolated RNA meant that expressed TCRB transcripts were sequenced. Some clones are missing from TCRdb's copy, which holds only in-frame ones; the method was immunoSEQ multiplex PCR. This table holds 680,000 or so clones, about an eighth found once. The study, taken as a whole, reports: For Type 1 diabetes patients, all four CD4+ subsets carried TCRB CDR3s that were moderately but significantly shorter.

A note on this clone: No antigen is known for it.

This clonotype originated in a man between 18 and 29 years old with type 1 diabetes. The sample taken for sequencing was naive CD4+ T cells from blood.

The DNA of the CDR3 is TGTGCCAGCAGTCTCAGCCGACTGTCCGGGCAGTTCTTC. This translates into CASSLSRLSGQFF. The chain employs TRBV2 and TRBJ2-1; D is uncertain. The CDR3 is made up of 13 amino acids. V lost 5 bases to trimming and J lost 12 bases, with 17 bases between them. Germline V gene sequence: CDR1 SNHLY, CDR2 FYNNEI.